The entry that follows covers one TCR beta chain sequence. The repertoire was sequenced with immunoSEQ multiplex PCR; TCRdb's copy has only in-frame clones and lacks some. This table has 70,000 or so clones, over 80% appearing once. This entry comes from a study of T cell changes during pregnancy in multiple sclerosis. Trimming at V came to 3 bases and at J to 8 bases, leaving 9 bases not matched to a gene. This CDR3 has 14 residues. The germline CDR1 and CDR2 sequences are SGHRS and YFSETQ. This clonotype originated in a female donor in good health, enrolled as a control in a pregnancy study. The source material was peripheral blood, sampled in the third trimester of pregnancy. The rearrangement links TRBV5-1 to TRBJ1-2; 8 positions agree with TRBD1. The CDR3 region is CASSSQGQGGGYTF. CDR3 in DNA: TGCGCCAGCAGCTCCCAAGGACAGGGTGGCGGCTACACCTTC.